This entry lists 6 T cell receptor beta chains sequenced from one sample in a study of cytomegalovirus exposure and HLA in healthy donors. The PCR was carried out with 60 Vbeta primers and 13 Jbeta primers. Sequencing used immunoSEQ multiplex PCR; TCRdb keeps in-frame clones, though not all of them. The repertoire consists of more than 200,000 clones, with around 64% occurring once and the leading ten covering 2.6%. Sequencing used PBMCs. These receptors came from a man aged 35-49 years in good health and CMV-seropositive.

In this sample, this clone turned up a few times. Within the sample, other DNA sequences also encode this same CDR3. This chain uses TRBV7-9 with TRBJ2-7; weak D call: TRBD2 (6 bases). CDR3 length: 12 residues. CDR1 and CDR2 (germline): SEHNR, FQNEAQ (reference sequence). The germline V and J ends were trimmed by 5 bases and 3 bases, with 8 bases remaining between them. CDR3 amino acids: CASSLTSYEQYF. As DNA, the CDR3 is TGTGCCAGCAGCCTGACTAGCTACGAGCAGTACTTC.

The table lists this clone with a few counts. The CDR3 region is CASSYDRGNSPLHF. DNA for the CDR3: TGTGCCAGCAGCTATGACAGGGGGAATTCACCCCTCCACTTT. The V and J genes are TRBV11-2 and TRBJ1-6; 9 bases are shared with TRBD1. Germline loops: CDR1 SGHAT, CDR2 FQNNGV. CDR3 length: 14 residues. The ends lost 4 bases at V and 7 bases at J; junction bases unmatched: 2. Complete variable domain (other parts from reference TRBV11-2 and TRBJ1-6): EAGVAQSPRYKIIEKRQSVAFWCNPISGHATLYWYQQILGQGPKLLIQFQNNGVVDDSQLPKDRFSAERLKGVDSTLKIQPAKLEDSAVYLCASSYDRGNSPLHFGNGTRLTVT.

The V and J genes are TRBV2 and TRBJ1-2, with 9 nucleotides matching TRBD1. CDR1 is SNHLY and CDR2 is FYNNEI in the germline V gene. CDR3 length: 17 amino acids. V lost 4 bases, J lost 0 bases, and 9 bases stayed unmatched. This CDR3 is CASSGAGGQGANYGYTF. The CDR3 DNA is TGTGCCAGCAGTGGGGCCGGGGGACAGGGTGCTAACTATGGCTACACCTTC.

The rearrangement joins TRBV7-9 to TRBJ1-5, with 9 positions matching TRBD1. Germline V gene lookup returns CDR1 SEHNR and CDR2 FQNEAQ (reference sequence). The CDR3 has 15 residues. With V trimmed by 3 bases and J by 4 bases, 4 bases remained unmatched. The CDR3 nucleotides are TGTGCCAGCAGCTTGGCCGGGACAGGGAATCAGCCCCAGCATTTT. Protein product: CASSLAGTGNQPQHF.

The V and J genes are TRBV5-4 and TRBJ2-2, with unresolved D. The CDR3 loop spans 13 amino acids. Between the trimmed V and J ends, which lost 0 bases and 7 bases, there was a span of 7 bases. Germline CDR1 reads SGHNT; CDR2 reads YYREEE (reference sequence). This CDR3 is CASSLASSGELFF. In DNA form, the CDR3 reads TGTGCCAGCAGCTTGGCCTCCAGCGGGGAGCTGTTTTTT.

V gene TRBV29-1 combines with J gene TRBJ1-1; 9 bases match TRBD1. V was pared by 6 bases and J by 5 bases, with 7 bases of the junction left unmatched. Germline values: CDR1 SQVTM, CDR2 ANQGSEA. This CDR3 spans 13 amino acids. CDR3 region: CSVPGQGRTEAFF. The CDR3 region has the DNA TGCAGCGTGCCGGGACAGGGACGAACTGAAGCTTTCTTT.